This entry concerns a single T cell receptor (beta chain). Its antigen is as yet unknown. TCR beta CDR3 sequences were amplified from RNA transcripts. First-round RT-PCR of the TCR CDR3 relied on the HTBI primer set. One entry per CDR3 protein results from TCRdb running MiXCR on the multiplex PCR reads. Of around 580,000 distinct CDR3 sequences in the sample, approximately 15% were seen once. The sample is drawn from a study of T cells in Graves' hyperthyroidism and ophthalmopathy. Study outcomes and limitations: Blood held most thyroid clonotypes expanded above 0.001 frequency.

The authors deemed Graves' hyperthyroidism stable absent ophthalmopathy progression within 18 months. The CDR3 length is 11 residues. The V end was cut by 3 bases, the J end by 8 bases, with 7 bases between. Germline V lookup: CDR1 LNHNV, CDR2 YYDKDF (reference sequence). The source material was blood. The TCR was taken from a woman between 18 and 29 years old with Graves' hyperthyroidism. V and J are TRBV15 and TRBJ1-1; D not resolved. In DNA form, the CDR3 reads TGTGCCACCAGCAGTTCCAAGGAAGCTTTCTTT. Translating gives CATSSSKEAFF.